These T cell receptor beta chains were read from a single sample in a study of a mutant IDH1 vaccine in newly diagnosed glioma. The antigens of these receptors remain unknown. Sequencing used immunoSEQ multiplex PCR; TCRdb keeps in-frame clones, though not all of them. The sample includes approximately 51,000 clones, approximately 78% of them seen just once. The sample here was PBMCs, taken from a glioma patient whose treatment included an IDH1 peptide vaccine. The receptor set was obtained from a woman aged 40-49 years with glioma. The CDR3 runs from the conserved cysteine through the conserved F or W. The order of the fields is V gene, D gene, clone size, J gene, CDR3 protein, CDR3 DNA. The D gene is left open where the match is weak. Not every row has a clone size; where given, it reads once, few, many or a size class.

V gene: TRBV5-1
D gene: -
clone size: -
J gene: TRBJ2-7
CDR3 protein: CASSFAGTPYEQYF
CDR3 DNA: TGCGCCAGCAGCTTCGCCGGGACACCTTACGAGCAGTACTTC

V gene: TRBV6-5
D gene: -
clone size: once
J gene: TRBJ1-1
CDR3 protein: CASSYDSTMNTEAFF
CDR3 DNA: TGTGCCAGCAGTTATGACAGTACCATGAACACTGAAGCTTTCTTT

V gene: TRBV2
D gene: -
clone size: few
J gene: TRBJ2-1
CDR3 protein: CASSERFNEQFF
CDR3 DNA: TGTGCCAGCAGTGAGAGGTTCAATGAGCAGTTCTTC

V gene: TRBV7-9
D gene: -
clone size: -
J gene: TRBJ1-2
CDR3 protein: CASSFGRANYGYTF
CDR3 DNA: TGTGCCAGCAGCTTCGGCAGGGCCAACTATGGCTACACCTTC

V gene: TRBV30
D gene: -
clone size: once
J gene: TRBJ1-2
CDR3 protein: CAWSVQGGYEGYTF
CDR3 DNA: TGTGCCTGGAGTGTACAAGGGGGTTATGAGGGCTACACCTTC

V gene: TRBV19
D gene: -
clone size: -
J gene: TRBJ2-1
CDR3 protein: CASSIPPAVSGGADEQFF
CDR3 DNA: TGTGCCAGTAGTATCCCCCCCGCCGTTAGTGGGGGGGCCGATGAGCAGTTCTTC

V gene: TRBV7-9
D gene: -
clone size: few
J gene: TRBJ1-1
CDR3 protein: CASSPLTGGDTEAFF
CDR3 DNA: TGTGCCAGCAGCCCCCTGACAGGCGGGGACACTGAAGCTTTCTTT

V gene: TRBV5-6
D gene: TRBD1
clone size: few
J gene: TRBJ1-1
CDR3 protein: CASSLGDSHTEAFF
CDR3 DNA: TGTGCCAGCAGCTTGGGGGACAGCCACACTGAAGCTTTCTTT

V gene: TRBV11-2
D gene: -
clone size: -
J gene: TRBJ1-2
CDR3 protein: CASSFEGYGYTF
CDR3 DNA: TGTGCCAGCAGCTTTGAAGGCTATGGCTACACCTTC

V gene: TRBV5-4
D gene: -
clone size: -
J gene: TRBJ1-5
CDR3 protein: CASSLAADQPQHF
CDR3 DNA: TGTGCCAGCAGCTTGGCAGCTGATCAGCCCCAGCATTTT

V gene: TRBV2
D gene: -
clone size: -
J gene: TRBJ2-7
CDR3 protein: CASSEIFRGGYEQYF
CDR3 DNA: TGTGCCAGCAGTGAAATATTTCGAGGGGGGTACGAGCAGTACTTC

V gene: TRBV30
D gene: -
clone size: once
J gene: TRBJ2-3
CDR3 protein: CAWSSEGQGNTQYF
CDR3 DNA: TGTGCCTGGAGTTCGGAGGGGCAGGGGAATACGCAGTATTTT

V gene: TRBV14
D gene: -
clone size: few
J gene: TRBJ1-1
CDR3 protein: CASSQRRQYTEAFF
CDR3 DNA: TGTGCCAGCAGCCAGAGACGGCAATACACTGAAGCTTTCTTT

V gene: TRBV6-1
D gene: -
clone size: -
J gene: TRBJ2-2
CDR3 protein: CASSPKGTGELFF
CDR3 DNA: TGTGCCAGCAGTCCCAAGGGAACCGGGGAGCTGTTTTTT

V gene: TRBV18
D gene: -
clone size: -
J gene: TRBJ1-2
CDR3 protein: CASSPEAAYGYTF
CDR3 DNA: TGTGCCAGCTCACCCGAGGCAGCCTATGGCTACACCTTC

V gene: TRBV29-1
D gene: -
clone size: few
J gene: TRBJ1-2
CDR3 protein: CSVEHTGINYGYTF
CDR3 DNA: TGCAGCGTTGAACACACAGGAATTAACTATGGCTACACCTTC

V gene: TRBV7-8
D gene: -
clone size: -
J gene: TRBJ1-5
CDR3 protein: CASSLAEGYRYQPQHF
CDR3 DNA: TGTGCCAGCAGCTTAGCCGAGGGGTATCGGTATCAGCCCCAGCATTTT

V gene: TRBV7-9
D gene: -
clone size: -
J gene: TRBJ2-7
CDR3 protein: CASSLPIDVHEQYF
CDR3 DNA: TGTGCCAGCAGCTTACCTATAGATGTCCACGAGCAGTACTTC

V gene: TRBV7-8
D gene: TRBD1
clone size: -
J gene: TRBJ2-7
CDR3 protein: CASSSRQGMYEQYF
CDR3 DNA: TGTGCCAGCAGCTCCAGACAGGGGATGTACGAGCAGTACTTC

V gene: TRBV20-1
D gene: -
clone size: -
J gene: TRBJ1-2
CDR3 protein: CSARDLGGYTF
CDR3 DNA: TGCAGTGCTAGAGATCTGGGGGGCTACACCTTC